This TCR beta chain was recorded in a study of vaccination effects on CD4 cells after COVID-19. The wider study: Post-vaccine sampling took place a median of 72 days after the second dose.

Ahead of sequencing, the ViraFEST assay grew antigen-specific CD4+ T cells using viral peptide pools. Isolation of CD4+ T cells took place after about nine days of culture. Vaccine administered to participants consisted of two doses of either BNT162b2 or mRNA-1273. Recipients of the vaccine had no prior SARS-CoV-2 infection and negative nucleocapsid antibodies. With about 9.8 ug/ml peptides and 9.5 to 10 IU/ml IL-2, around 2.1 million PBMC per well were cultured. Sequenced by immunoSEQ multiplex PCR; TCRdb stores in-frame clones only, minus some. The profile shows around 30,000 clones, 55% to 85% of them singletons. A note on this clone: Its antigen remains unidentified.

General study results and limits: Only a single clone (1 of 255 vaccine-induced clones in healthy vaccinees) cross-reacted with common cold coronaviruses.

CDR1 is SGHNT, CDR2 YYREEE, per germline (reference sequence). The V gene lost 4 bases and the J gene lost 5 bases, with 16 bases spanning the gap. The CDR3 runs 15 residues. The sample here was CD4+ T cells from PBMCs cultured with HCoV-NL63 spike peptides, taken after COVID-19 vaccination. The TCR comes from a human donor who received a COVID-19 vaccine. This chain uses TRBV5-4 with TRBJ2-1; D might be TRBD2 (7 bases). CDR3 in DNA: TGTGCCAGCAGCCCCCTGGCGGGGGCCAACAATGAGCAGTTCTTC. Its protein product is CASSPLAGANNEQFF.